This TCR beta chain was recorded in a study of blood T cell repertoires in COVID-19. Overall study context: Material from acute and convalescent COVID-19 was sourced from the United States, Italy and Spain. Sources were T cells, B-cell-depleted T cells, or PBMCs; the material itself was cDNA or gDNA.

In the authors' methods: Amplification of reference gene primers was used by the study to estimate nucleated cell counts. The method was immunoSEQ multiplex PCR; TCRdb's version includes in-frame clones alone and lacks a portion of them. For V, J and clone size, that table is used; D and trimming come from the DNA. The sample lists 200,000 or so clones, over 75% occurring once. The sequence came from an elderly man with acute or convalescent COVID-19. The sequenced material came from peripheral blood.

CDR3 nucleotide sequence: TGTGCCAGCAGTTCCAGGGGACAGGGTGAACGCTACAATGAGCAGTTCTTC. Its protein product is CASSSRGQGERYNEQFF. This rearrangement joins TRBV27 to TRBJ2-1; TRBD1 matches at 9 bases. Germline CDR1 and CDR2: MNHEY and SMNVEV (reference sequence). The V gene end was trimmed by 4 bases and the J gene end by 3 bases; junction bases not matched to a gene: 10. The CDR3 is made up of 17 amino acids.